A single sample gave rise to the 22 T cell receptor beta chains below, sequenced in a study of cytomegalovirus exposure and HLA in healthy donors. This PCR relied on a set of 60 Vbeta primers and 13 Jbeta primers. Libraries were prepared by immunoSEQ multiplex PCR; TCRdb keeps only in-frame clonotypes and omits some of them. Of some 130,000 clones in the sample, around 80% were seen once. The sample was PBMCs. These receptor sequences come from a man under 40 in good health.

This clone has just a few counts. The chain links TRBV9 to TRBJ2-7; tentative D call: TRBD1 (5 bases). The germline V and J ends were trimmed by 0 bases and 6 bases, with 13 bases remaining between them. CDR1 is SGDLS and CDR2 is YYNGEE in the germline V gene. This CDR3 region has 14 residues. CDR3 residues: CASSVDQGRTEQYF. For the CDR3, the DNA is TGTGCCAGCAGCGTAGACCAGGGAAGGACCGAGCAGTACTTC.

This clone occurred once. The CDR3 DNA reads as TGTGCCAGCAGTGCCTGGGACAGGCTAGAAGAGACCCAGTACTTC. It is translated as CASSAWDRLEETQYF. V and J are TRBV27 and TRBJ2-5, with 8 bases matching TRBD1. CDR1 and CDR2 (germline): MNHEY, SMNVEV (reference sequence). This CDR3 comprises 15 residues. V shed 5 bases and J 3 bases; nucleotides not matched to a gene: 8.

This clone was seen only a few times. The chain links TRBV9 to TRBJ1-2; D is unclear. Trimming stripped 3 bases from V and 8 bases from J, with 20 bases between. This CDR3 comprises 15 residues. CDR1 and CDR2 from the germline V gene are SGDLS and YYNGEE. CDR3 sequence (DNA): TGTGCCAGCAGCGCAGACGGACGGGAGCTAAGGGGCTACACCTTC. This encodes CASSADGRELRGYTF. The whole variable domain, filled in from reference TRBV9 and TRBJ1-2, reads DSGVTQTPKHLITATGQRVTLRCSPRSGDLSVYWYQQSLDQGLQFLIQYYNGEERAKGNILERFSAQQFPDLHSELNLSSLELGDSALYFCASSADGRELRGYTFGSGTRLTVV.

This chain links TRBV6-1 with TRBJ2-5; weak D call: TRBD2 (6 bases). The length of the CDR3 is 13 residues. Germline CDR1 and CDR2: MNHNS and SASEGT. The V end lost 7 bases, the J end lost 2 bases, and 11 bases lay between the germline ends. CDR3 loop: CASNLAEQETQYF. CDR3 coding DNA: TGTGCCAGCAACTTAGCGGAGCAAGAGACCCAGTACTTC.

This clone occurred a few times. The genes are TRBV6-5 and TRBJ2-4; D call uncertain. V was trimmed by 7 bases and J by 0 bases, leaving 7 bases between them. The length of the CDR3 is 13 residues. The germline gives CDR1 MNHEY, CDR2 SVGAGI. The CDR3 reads CASTPVAKNIQYF. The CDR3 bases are TGTGCCAGCACCCCAGTAGCCAAAAACATTCAGTACTTC.

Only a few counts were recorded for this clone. The CDR3 sequence: CASSDSGANSYNEQFF. The CDR3 DNA reads TGTGCCAGCAGTGACTCGGGGGCCAACTCCTACAATGAGCAGTTCTTC. This chain uses TRBV6-4 with TRBJ2-1; D is possibly TRBD1 (6 bases). V lost 0 bases, J lost 0 bases, and 9 bases lay in between. This CDR3 region has 16 residues. Looked up from germline, CDR1 is MRHNA and CDR2 is SNTAGT.

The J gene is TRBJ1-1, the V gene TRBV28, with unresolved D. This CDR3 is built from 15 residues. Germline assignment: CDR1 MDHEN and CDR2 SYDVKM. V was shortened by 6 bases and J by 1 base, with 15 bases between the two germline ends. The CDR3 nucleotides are TGTGCCAGCAGCCCCCACCAGATTAAGAACACTGAAGCTTTCTTT. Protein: CASSPHQIKNTEAFF.

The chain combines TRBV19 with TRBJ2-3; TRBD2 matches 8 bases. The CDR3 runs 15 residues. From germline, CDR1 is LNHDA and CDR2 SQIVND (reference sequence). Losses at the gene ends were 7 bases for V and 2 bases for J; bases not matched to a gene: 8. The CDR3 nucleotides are TGTGCCAGTACCGGGAGGGAAGTATCCACAGATACGCAGTATTTT. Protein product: CASTGREVSTDTQYF.

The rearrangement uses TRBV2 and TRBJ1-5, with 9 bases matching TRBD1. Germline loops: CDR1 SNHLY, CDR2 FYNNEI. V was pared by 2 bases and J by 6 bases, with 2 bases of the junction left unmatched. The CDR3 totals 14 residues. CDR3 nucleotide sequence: TGTGCCAGCAGTGAAAAACAGGGGGCTCAGCCCCAGCATTTT. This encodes CASSEKQGAQPQHF.

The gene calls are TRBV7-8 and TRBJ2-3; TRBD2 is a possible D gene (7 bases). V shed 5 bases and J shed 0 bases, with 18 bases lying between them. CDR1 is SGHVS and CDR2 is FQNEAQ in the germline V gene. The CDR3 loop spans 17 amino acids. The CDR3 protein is CASSPMWAGASTDTQYF. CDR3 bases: TGTGCCAGCAGCCCGATGTGGGCGGGGGCCAGCACAGATACGCAGTATTTT.

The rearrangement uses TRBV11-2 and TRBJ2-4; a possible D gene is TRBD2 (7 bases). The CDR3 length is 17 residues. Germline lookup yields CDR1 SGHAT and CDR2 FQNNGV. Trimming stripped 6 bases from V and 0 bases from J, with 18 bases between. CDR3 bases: TGTGCCAGCAGTAGCAGGGGAGGGACACTAGCCAAAAACATTCAGTACTTC. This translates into CASSSRGGTLAKNIQYF.

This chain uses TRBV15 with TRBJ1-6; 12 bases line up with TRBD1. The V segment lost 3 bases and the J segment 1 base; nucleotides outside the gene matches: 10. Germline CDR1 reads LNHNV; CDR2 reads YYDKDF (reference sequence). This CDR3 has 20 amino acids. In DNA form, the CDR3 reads TGTGCCACCAGCAGGTGGAGGGGACAGGGGGCGCTTTCCTATAATTCACCCCTCCACTTT. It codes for CATSRWRGQGALSYNSPLHF.

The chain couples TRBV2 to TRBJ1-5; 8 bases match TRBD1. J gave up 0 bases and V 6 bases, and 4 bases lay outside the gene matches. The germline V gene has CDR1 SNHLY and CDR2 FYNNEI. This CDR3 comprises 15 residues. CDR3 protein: CASSGQGNSNQPQHF. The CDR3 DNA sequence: TGTGCCAGCAGCGGACAGGGAAATAGCAATCAGCCCCAGCATTTT.

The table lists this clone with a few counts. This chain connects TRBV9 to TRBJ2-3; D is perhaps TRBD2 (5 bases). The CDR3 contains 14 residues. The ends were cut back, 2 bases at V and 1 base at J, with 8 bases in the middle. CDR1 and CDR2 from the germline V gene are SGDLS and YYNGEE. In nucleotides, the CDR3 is TGTGCCAGCAGCGTCGTGGGAGGCACAGATACGCAGTATTTT. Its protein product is CASSVVGGTDTQYF.

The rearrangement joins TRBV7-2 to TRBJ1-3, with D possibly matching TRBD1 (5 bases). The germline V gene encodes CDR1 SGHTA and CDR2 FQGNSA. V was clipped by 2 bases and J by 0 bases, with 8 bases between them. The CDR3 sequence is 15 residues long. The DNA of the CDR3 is TGTGCCAGCAGCTTACGACAGAACTCTGGAAACACCATATATTTT. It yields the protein CASSLRQNSGNTIYF.

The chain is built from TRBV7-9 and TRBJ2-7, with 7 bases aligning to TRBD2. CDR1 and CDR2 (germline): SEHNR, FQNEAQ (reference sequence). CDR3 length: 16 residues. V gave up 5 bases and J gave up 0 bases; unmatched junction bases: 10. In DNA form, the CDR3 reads TGTGCCAGCAGCACCCTAGGGAGGGCGAACTCCTACGAGCAGTACTTC. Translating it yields CASSTLGRANSYEQYF.

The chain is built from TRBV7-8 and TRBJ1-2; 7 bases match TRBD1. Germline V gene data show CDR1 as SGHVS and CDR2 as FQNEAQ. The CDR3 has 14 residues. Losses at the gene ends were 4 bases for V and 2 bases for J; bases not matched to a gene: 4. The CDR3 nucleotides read TGTGCCAGCAGCTCACAGGGACAGAACTATGGCTACACCTTC. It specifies CASSSQGQNYGYTF.

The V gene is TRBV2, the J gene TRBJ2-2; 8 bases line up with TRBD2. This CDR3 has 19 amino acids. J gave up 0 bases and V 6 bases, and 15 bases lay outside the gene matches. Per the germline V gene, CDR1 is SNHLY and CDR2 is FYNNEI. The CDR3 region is CASRFMDREREPNTGELFF. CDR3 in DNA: TGTGCCAGCAGGTTTATGGATAGGGAGCGGGAGCCGAACACCGGGGAGCTGTTTTTT.

As DNA, the CDR3 is TGTGCCAGCTCACCGCAGAAAAACACTGAAGCTTTCTTT. This codes for CASSPQKNTEAFF. The chain uses TRBV18 and TRBJ1-1; D is unclear. Germline V gene sequence: CDR1 KGHSH, CDR2 LQKENI. The CDR3 spans 13 residues. V dropped 3 bases and J dropped 2 bases, with 7 bases sitting between them.

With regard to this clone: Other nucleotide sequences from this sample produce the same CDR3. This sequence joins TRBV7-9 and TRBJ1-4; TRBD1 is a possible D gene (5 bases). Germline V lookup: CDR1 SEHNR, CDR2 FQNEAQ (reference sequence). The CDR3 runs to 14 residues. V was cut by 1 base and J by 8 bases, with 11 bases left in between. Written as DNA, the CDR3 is TGTGCCAGCAGCTTAGGCGCAGGGCGGGAAAAACTGTTTTTT. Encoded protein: CASSLGAGREKLFF. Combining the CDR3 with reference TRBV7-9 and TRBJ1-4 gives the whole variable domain DTGVSQNPRHKITKRGQNVTFRCDPISEHNRLYWYRQTLGQGPEFLTYFQNEAQLEKSRLLSDRFSAERPKGSFSTLEIQRTEQGDSAMYLCASSLGAGREKLFFGSGTQLSVL.

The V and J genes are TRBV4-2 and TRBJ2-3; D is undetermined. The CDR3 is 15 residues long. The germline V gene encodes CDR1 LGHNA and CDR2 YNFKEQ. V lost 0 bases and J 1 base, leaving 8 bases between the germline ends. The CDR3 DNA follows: TGTGCCAGCAGCCAAGAGCGATTCCGCACAGATACGCAGTATTTT. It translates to CASSQERFRTDTQYF.

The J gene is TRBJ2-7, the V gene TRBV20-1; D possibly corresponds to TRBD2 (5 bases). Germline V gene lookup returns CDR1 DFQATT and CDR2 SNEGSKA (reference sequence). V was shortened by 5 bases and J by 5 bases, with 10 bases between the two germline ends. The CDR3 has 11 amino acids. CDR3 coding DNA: TGCAGTGCTCTGCTGCGGGACGAGCAGTACTTC. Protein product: CSALLRDEQYF.